This T cell receptor (beta chain) was captured in a study of Graves' ophthalmopathy and Graves' hyperthyroidism. Other autoimmune diseases, uncontrolled infections, pregnancy or lactation led to the exclusion of patients. Overall study results and limits: Most clonotypes expanded in thyroid above 0.001 frequency were present in blood too.

Amplification targeted the TCR beta CDR3 regions, with RNA transcripts as the source material. First-round RT-PCR with HTBI primers preceded a second-round multiplex PCR. TCRdb fed the multiplex PCR reads into MiXCR, producing one record per CDR3 protein. This table holds about 150,000 distinct CDR3 sequences, 37% found once. A note on this clonotype: Its specificity is unknown.

This TCR came from a woman in her 40s with Graves' ophthalmopathy. Sequencing was done on a sample of peripheral blood.

The CDR3 DNA is TGTGCCTGGAGTGGGGATGGCTACACCTTC. Protein product: CAWSGDGYTF. This sequence joins TRBV30 and TRBJ1-2; D remains unclear. In germline, CDR1 is GTSNPN, CDR2 SVGIG (reference sequence). There are 10 residues in the CDR3. Deletions cut 1 base from V and 6 bases from J, with 3 bases between.